The 5 T cell receptor beta chains presented below share a single source sample, sequenced in a study of cytotoxic CD8 clonotypes in ibrutinib-treated CLL. The data were produced by immunoSEQ multiplex PCR, yet TCRdb's version contains in-frame clones alone and is incomplete. The sample records 130,000 to 150,000 clones, under 95% being singletons. The starting material was PBMCs, obtained after 12 months of ibrutinib treatment. The receptors here all came from a human donor with chronic lymphocytic leukemia.

This chain uses TRBV7-8 with TRBJ2-1, with D tentatively TRBD1 (5 bases). This CDR3 has 13 residues. CDR1 and CDR2 (germline): SGHVS, FQNEAQ. The germline V and J ends were trimmed by 4 bases and 3 bases, with 7 bases remaining between them. The CDR3 nucleotides are TGTGCCAGCAGCTCTACAGGCTACAATGAGCAGTTCTTC. Its translation: CASSSTGYNEQFF.

The CDR3 bases are TGTGCCAGCAGTTTAGCCCCCCGCCTCACGAGGGCTGAAGCTTTCTTT. Protein: CASSLAPRLTRAEAFF. The rearrangement links TRBV6-5 to TRBJ1-1, with D unresolved. The CDR3 spans 16 residues. Between the trimmed V and J ends, which lost 4 bases and 6 bases, there was a span of 21 bases. From germline, CDR1 is MNHEY and CDR2 SVGAGI.

The genes are TRBV6-5 and TRBJ1-5; unclear D gene. The CDR3 contains 12 residues. V was pared by 2 bases and J by 7 bases, with 6 bases between. Germline CDR1 MNHEY, CDR2 SVGAGI. The CDR3 nucleotides read TGTGCCAGCAGTTACCTGGGGCAGCCCCAGCATTTT. It codes for CASSYLGQPQHF.

This chain connects TRBV4-1 to TRBJ2-1; the match to TRBD2 covers 12 bases. The junction had 14 bases not matched to a gene; V was cut back by 3 bases and J by 8 bases. The CDR3 runs 18 residues. Germline V gene data show CDR1 as MGHRA and CDR2 as YSYEKL. The CDR3 reads CASSQETTSGRKYDEQFF. Written as DNA, the CDR3 is TGCGCCAGCAGCCAGGAAACAACTAGCGGGAGGAAGTATGATGAGCAGTTCTTC.

The gene calls are TRBV9 and TRBJ2-2; TRBD2 aligns across 9 bases. The CDR3 has 18 residues. V trimming: 3 bases; J trimming: 4 bases; junction bases outside the gene matches: 13. Germline assignment: CDR1 SGDLS and CDR2 YYNGEE. The CDR3, as DNA: TGTGCCAGCAGCGCTCGCGGGAGGGCCGTCGGGGGCACCGGGGAGCTGTTTTTT. This sequence encodes CASSARGRAVGGTGELFF.